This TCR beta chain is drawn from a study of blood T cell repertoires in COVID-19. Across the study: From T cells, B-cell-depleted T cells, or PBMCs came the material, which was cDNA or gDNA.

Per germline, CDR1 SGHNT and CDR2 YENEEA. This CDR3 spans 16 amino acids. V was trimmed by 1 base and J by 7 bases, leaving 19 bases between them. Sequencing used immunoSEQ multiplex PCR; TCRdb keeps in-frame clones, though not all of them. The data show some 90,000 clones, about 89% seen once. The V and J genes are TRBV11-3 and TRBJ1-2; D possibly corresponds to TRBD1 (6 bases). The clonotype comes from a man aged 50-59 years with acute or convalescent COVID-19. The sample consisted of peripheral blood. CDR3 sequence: CASSLGGGRGDGGYTF. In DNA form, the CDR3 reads TGTGCCAGCAGCTTAGGAGGCGGCAGGGGAGATGGTGGCTACACCTTC. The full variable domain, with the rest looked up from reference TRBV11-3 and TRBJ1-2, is EAGVVQSPRYKIIEKKQPVAFWCNPISGHNTLYWYLQNLGQGPELLIRYENEEAVDDSQLPKDRFSAERLKGVDSTLKIQPAELGDSAVYLCASSLGGGRGDGGYTFGSGTRLTVV.